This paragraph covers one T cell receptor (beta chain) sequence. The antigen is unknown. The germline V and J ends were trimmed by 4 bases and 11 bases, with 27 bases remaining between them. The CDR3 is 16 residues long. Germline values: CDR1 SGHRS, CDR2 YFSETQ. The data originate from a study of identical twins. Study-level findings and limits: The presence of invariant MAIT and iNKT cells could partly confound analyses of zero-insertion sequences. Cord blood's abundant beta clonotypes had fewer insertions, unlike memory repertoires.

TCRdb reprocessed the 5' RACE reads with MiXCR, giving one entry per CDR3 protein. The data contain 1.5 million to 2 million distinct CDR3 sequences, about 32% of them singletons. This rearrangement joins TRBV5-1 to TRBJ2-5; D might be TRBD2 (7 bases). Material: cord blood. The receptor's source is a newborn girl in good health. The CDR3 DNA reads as TGCGCCAGCAGCGGACAGACTAGCCAGATCCGAAATGAGCAGTACTTC. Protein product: CASSGQTSQIRNEQYF.